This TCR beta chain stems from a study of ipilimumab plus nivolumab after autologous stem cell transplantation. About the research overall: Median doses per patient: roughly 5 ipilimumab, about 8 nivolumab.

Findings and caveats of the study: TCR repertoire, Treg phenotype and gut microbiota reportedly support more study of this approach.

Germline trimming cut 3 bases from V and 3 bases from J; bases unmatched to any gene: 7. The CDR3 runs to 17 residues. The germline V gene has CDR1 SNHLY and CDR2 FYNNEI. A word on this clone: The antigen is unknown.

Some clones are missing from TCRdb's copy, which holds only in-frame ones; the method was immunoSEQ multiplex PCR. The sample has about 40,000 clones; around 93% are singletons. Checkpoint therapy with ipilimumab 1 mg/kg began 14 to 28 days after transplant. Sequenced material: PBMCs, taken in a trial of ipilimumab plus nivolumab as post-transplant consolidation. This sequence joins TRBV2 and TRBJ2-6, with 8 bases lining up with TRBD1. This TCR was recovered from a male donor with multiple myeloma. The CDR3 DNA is TGTGCCAGCAGTGATACCCAGGGGGCCGGTGGGGCCAACGTCCTGACTTTC. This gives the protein CASSDTQGAGGANVLTF.